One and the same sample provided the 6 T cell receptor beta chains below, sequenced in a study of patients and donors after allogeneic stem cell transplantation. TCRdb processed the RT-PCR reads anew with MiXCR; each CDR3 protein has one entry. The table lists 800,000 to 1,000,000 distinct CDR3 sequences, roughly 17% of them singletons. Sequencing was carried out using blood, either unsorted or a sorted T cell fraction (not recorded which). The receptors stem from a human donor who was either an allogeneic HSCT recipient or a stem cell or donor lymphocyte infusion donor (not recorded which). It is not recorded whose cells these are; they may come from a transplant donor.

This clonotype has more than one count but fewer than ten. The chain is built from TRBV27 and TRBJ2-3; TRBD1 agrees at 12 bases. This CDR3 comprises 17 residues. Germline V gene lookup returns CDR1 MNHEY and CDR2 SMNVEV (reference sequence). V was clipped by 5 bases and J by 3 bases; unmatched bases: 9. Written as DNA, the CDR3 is TGTGCCAGCAGTCCCTCCGGGACAGGGGGCAGAACAGATACGCAGTATTTT. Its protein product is CASSPSGTGGRTDTQYF.

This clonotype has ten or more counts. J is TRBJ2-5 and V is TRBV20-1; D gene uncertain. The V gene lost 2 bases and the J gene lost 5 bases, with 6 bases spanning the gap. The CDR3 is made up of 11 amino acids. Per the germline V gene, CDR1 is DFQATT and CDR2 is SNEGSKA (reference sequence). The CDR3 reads CSARLGETQYF. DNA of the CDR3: TGCAGTGCTAGATTGGGGGAGACCCAGTACTTC.

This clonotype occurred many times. The CDR3 loop is CASSQENQWDSYEQYF. As DNA, the CDR3 is TGCGCCAGCAGCCAAGAAAATCAGTGGGACTCCTACGAGCAGTACTTC. The V and J genes are TRBV4-3 and TRBJ2-7; D gene uncertain. Germline V gene data show CDR1 as LGHNA and CDR2 as YSLEER. This CDR3 has 16 residues. The ends were cut back, 0 bases at V and 0 bases at J, with 12 bases in the middle.

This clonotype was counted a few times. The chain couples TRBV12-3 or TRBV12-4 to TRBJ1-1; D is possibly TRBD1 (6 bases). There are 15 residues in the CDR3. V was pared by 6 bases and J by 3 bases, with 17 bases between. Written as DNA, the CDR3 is TGTGCCAGCAGGTCCGGGGGGGGGGCAGACACTGAAGCTTTCTTT. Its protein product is CASRSGGGADTEAFF.

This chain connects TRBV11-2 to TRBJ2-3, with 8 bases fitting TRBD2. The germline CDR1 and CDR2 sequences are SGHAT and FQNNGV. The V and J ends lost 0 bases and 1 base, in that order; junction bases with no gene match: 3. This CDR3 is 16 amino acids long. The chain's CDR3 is CASSLDGAGGTDTQYF. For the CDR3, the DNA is TGTGCCAGCAGCTTAGACGGAGCGGGGGGCACAGATACGCAGTATTTT.

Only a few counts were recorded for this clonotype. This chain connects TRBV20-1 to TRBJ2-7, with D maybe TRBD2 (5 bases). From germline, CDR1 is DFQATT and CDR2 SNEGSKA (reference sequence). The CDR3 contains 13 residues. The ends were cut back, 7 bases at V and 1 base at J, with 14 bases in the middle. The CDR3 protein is CSELHGGSYEQYF. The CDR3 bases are TGCAGTGAGCTTCACGGAGGATCCTACGAGCAGTACTTC.